The source of this T cell receptor beta chain is a study of blood T cell repertoires in COVID-19. The overall study: Sources were T cells, B-cell-depleted T cells, or PBMCs; the material itself was cDNA or gDNA.

The method was immunoSEQ multiplex PCR; TCRdb's version includes in-frame clones alone and lacks a portion of them. The sample carries roughly 200,000 clones, 70% to 90% recorded once. CDR1 and CDR2 from the germline V gene are SGDLS and YYNGEE. The CDR3 totals 15 residues. J was trimmed by 1 base and V by 2 bases; bases with no gene match: 2. The V and J genes are TRBV9 and TRBJ1-4, with 7 bases identical to TRBD1. Input material: peripheral blood. The sequence derives from an older man with acute or convalescent COVID-19. Here the CDR3 reads CASSVAGGTNEKLFF. For the CDR3, the DNA is TGTGCCAGCAGCGTGGCAGGGGGAACTAATGAAAAACTGTTTTTT.